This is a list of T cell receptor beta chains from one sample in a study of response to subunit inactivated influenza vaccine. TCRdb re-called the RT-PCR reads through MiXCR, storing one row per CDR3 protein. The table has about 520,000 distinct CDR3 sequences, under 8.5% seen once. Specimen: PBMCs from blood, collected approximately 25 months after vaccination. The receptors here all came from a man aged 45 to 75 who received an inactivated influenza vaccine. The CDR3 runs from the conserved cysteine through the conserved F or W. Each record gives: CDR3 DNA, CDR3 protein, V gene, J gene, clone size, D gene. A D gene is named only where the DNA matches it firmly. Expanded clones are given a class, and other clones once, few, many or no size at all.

DNA: TGTGCCAGCAGCCAAGACCTTCGGGGGGGGCAGTTCTTC
CDR3: CASSQDLRGGQFF
V: TRBV3-1
J: TRBJ2-1
size: few
D: TRBD2

DNA: TGTGCCATCACTAATGGGGATCAGCCCCAGCATTTT
CDR3: CAITNGDQPQHF
V: TRBV10-3
J: TRBJ1-5
size: .
D: .

DNA: TGTGCCAGCAGTTTGATGTCCTTACTCACAGATACGCAGTATTTT
CDR3: CASSLMSLLTDTQYF
V: TRBV27
J: TRBJ2-3
size: .
D: .

DNA: TGTGCCAGCAGGAAATCCATGGGCAGGGGGTCATACGAGCAGTACTTC
CDR3: CASRKSMGRGSYEQYF
V: TRBV6-1
J: TRBJ2-7
size: .
D: TRBD1

DNA: TGTGCCAGCAGCTTAACGGGGGGTAGCACAGATACGCAGTATTTT
CDR3: CASSLTGGSTDTQYF
V: TRBV7-2
J: TRBJ2-3
size: many
D: TRBD2

DNA: TGTGCCAGCAGCCGGCGGGACAGAACTGAAGCTTTCTTT
CDR3: CASSRRDRTEAFF
V: TRBV14
J: TRBJ1-1
size: few
D: TRBD1

DNA: TGTGCCAGCAGCGAGAAGCCCGGGACAGACCGAAACAATGATCAGTTCTTC
CDR3: CASSEKPGTDRNNDQFF
V: TRBV7-8
J: TRBJ2-1
size: few
D: TRBD1

DNA: TGTGCCATCAGTGCGGAGCGGGTAAGCTCCTACAATGAGCAGTTCTTC
CDR3: CAISAERVSSYNEQFF
V: TRBV10-3
J: TRBJ2-1
size: many
D: .

DNA: TGTGCCAGCAGCCAAGATTTGGCAGGGGGGTCCACAGATACGCAGTATTTT
CDR3: CASSQDLAGGSTDTQYF
V: TRBV3-1
J: TRBJ2-3
size: few
D: .

DNA: TGTGCCAGCAGCAAATGCGCTAATCAGGAGGTCAGCAATCAGCCCCAGCATTTT
CDR3: CASSKCANQEVSNQPQHF
V: TRBV21-1
J: TRBJ1-5
size: many
D: .

DNA: TGCAGTGCTAGAGTGCAGCCCAATCAGCCCCAGCATTTT
CDR3: CSARVQPNQPQHF
V: TRBV20-1
J: TRBJ1-5
size: many
D: .

DNA: TGCAGCGCTCAGGACACGGACCCTGGGCAGCCCCAGCATTTT
CDR3: CSAQDTDPGQPQHF
V: TRBV29-1
J: TRBJ1-5
size: many
D: .

DNA: TGTGCCAGCAGCCAGTCGACAGGGAGGGCTGGAAACACCGTATATTTT
CDR3: CASSQSTGRAGNTVYF
V: TRBV4-2
J: TRBJ1-3
size: once
D: TRBD1

DNA: TGTGCCAGCAGCCAAGCACAGGGGGCCGAGGGGCCATCCTTT
CDR3: CASSQAQGAEGPSF
V: TRBV4-2
J: TRBJ1-1
size: many
D: TRBD1

DNA: TGCAGCGTTCGTTCCGGGACTAGCGGGGGCGATACGCAGTATTTT
CDR3: CSVRSGTSGGDTQYF
V: TRBV29-1
J: TRBJ2-3
size: many
D: TRBD2

DNA: TGTGCCTGCAGCCCTCAGGGGGCAACCCTTGGGCGCTATGGCTACACCTTC
CDR3: CACSPQGATLGRYGYTF
V: TRBV3-1
J: TRBJ1-2
size: once
D: TRBD1

DNA: TGTGCCAGCGCACAAAGGGAGACCCAGTACTTC
CDR3: CASAQRETQYF
V: TRBV10-3
J: TRBJ2-5
size: many
D: .

DNA: TGTGCCAGCAGCTTAGGCCTATACCACGGGACTAGCGGGAGGCGCGGAGAGACCCAGTACTTC
CDR3: CASSLGLYHGTSGRRGETQYF
V: TRBV7-6
J: TRBJ2-5
size: .
D: TRBD2

DNA: TGTGCCAGCAGCTTTGGGGGCACGGAGGAGACCCAGTACTTC
CDR3: CASSFGGTEETQYF
V: TRBV5-6
J: TRBJ2-5
size: .
D: .

DNA: TGTGCCATCAGTGAGTCCGACAGCGGTCGAGGCTACACCTTC
CDR3: CAISESDSGRGYTF
V: TRBV10-3
J: TRBJ1-2
size: many
D: .

DNA: TGCGCCAGCAGGAATCTCGGGGGGATCGGCTACAATGAGCAGTTCTTC
CDR3: CASRNLGGIGYNEQFF
V: TRBV4-1
J: TRBJ2-1
size: .
D: TRBD2

DNA: TGTGCCAGCAGTGAACCCCCCGACAGGGGCGAAAAACTGTTTTTT
CDR3: CASSEPPDRGEKLFF
V: TRBV6-1
J: TRBJ1-4
size: many
D: TRBD1

DNA: TGTGCCATCAGTGAGTCGGGGACTAGCGTCTACGAGCAGTACTTC
CDR3: CAISESGTSVYEQYF
V: TRBV10-3
J: TRBJ2-7
size: few
D: TRBD2

DNA: TGCAGTGCACCTCTTGCGGGGGTGAACACCGGGGAGCTGTTTTTT
CDR3: CSAPLAGVNTGELFF
V: TRBV20-1
J: TRBJ2-2
size: .
D: TRBD2

DNA: TGTGCCAGCAGCTTACCACCTCCCGAGGGGATAAATGAGCAGTTCTTC
CDR3: CASSLPPPEGINEQFF
V: TRBV11-1
J: TRBJ2-1
size: few
D: .

DNA: TGCGCCAGCAGCCAAGCCCGAGCGCTCAATGAGCAGTTCTTC
CDR3: CASSQARALNEQFF
V: TRBV4-1
J: TRBJ2-1
size: .
D: .

DNA: TGTGCCAGCAGCCTAACGCACAGGGATGGTTCACCCCTCCACTTT
CDR3: CASSLTHRDGSPLHF
V: TRBV7-2
J: TRBJ1-6
size: many
D: .

DNA: TGCGCCAGCAGCGGCAACAGGGGTAAGGACACTGAAGCTTTCTTT
CDR3: CASSGNRGKDTEAFF
V: TRBV5-1
J: TRBJ1-1
size: .
D: TRBD1

DNA: TGTGCCAGCAGTTTGGACAGTATTAGCACAGATACGCAGTATTTT
CDR3: CASSLDSISTDTQYF
V: TRBV12-3/TRBV12-4
J: TRBJ2-3
size: few
D: .

DNA: TGTGCCAGCAAAGGGGGACTCCCCACAGATACGCAGTATTTT
CDR3: CASKGGLPTDTQYF
V: TRBV11-3
J: TRBJ2-3
size: few
D: .

DNA: TGTGCCAGCTCACCACAGTCACAGGGGCGAAACTATGGCTACACCTTC
CDR3: CASSPQSQGRNYGYTF
V: TRBV18
J: TRBJ1-2
size: few
D: TRBD1

DNA: TGTGCCAGCAGCGCACCGCGACAGGGATCAGAGACCCAGTACTTC
CDR3: CASSAPRQGSETQYF
V: TRBV7-9
J: TRBJ2-5
size: few
D: TRBD1

DNA: TGTGCCATCCGACTAGCGGAGCGCTACGAGCAGTACTTC
CDR3: CAIRLAERYEQYF
V: TRBV10-3
J: TRBJ2-7
size: many
D: TRBD2

DNA: TGCGCCAGCAGCTTGGGACAGGGGTTCAATCAGCCCCAGCATTTT
CDR3: CASSLGQGFNQPQHF
V: TRBV5-1
J: TRBJ1-5
size: few
D: TRBD1

DNA: TGTGCCAGCAGTCCCGGGACAGGGTCGTTCGAGCAGTACTTC
CDR3: CASSPGTGSFEQYF
V: TRBV27
J: TRBJ2-7
size: .
D: TRBD1

DNA: TGTGCCAGCAGGAGGGTAGCGAACTATGGCTACACCTTC
CDR3: CASRRVANYGYTF
V: TRBV12-3/TRBV12-4
J: TRBJ1-2
size: many
D: .

DNA: TGCAGTGCTAAATGGGGGAACAATTCACCCCTCCACTTT
CDR3: CSAKWGNNSPLHF
V: TRBV20-1
J: TRBJ1-6
size: few
D: .

DNA: TGTGCCAGCAGCTTAAGGTACTCCTACAATGAGCAGTTCTTC
CDR3: CASSLRYSYNEQFF
V: TRBV7-3
J: TRBJ2-1
size: many
D: .

DNA: TGCGCCAGCAGCTTGGCACGGTTCACTGAAGCTTTCTTT
CDR3: CASSLARFTEAFF
V: TRBV5-1
J: TRBJ1-1
size: .
D: .

DNA: TGCAGTGCTAGAGATCGGCGACAGGGGAATTCACCCCTCCACTTT
CDR3: CSARDRRQGNSPLHF
V: TRBV20-1
J: TRBJ1-6
size: .
D: TRBD1

DNA: TGTGCCAGCAGCTTAGCGTTGGGACAGGGCCACGAGCAGTACTTC
CDR3: CASSLALGQGHEQYF
V: TRBV7-6
J: TRBJ2-7
size: .
D: TRBD1

DNA: TGCAGTGCTAGAGATGCCCAGGCTAGCGCGTACTCCTACGAGCAGTACTTC
CDR3: CSARDAQASAYSYEQYF
V: TRBV20-1
J: TRBJ2-7
size: .
D: .

DNA: TGTGCCAGCAGCTTGCTCCGGGACTTGAATAGCACAGATACGCAGTATTTT
CDR3: CASSLLRDLNSTDTQYF
V: TRBV7-2
J: TRBJ2-3
size: few
D: .

DNA: TGCGCCAGCAGCCACAGGGAGAACTATGGCTACACCTTC
CDR3: CASSHRENYGYTF
V: TRBV4-3
J: TRBJ1-2
size: .
D: .

DNA: TGTGCCAGCAGTGAAATGCGGAGCTCCTACGAGCAGTACTTC
CDR3: CASSEMRSSYEQYF
V: TRBV2
J: TRBJ2-7
size: few
D: .

DNA: TGTGCCAGCAGTTACCCGGGACTAGCGGGATACGAGCAGTACTTC
CDR3: CASSYPGLAGYEQYF
V: TRBV6-2/TRBV6-3
J: TRBJ2-7
size: few
D: TRBD2

DNA: TGTGCCAGCAGCTTCAAGAACAGCTATAATTCACCCCTCCACTTT
CDR3: CASSFKNSYNSPLHF
V: TRBV11-1
J: TRBJ1-6
size: few
D: .

DNA: TGTGCCAGCAGTTGGGGATCGAACACCGGGGAGCTGTTTTTT
CDR3: CASSWGSNTGELFF
V: TRBV28
J: TRBJ2-2
size: .
D: .

DNA: TGTGCCAGCAGCCAGAGGACAGGAGGGTCTGAGCAGTTCTTC
CDR3: CASSQRTGGSEQFF
V: TRBV4-2
J: TRBJ2-1
size: .
D: .

DNA: TGTGCCAGCACCTCGTCCTCAGTTGGTCAGCCCCAGCATTTT
CDR3: CASTSSSVGQPQHF
V: TRBV12-3/TRBV12-4
J: TRBJ1-5
size: .
D: .

DNA: TGCGCCAGCAGCCTACTACTAACAGGGGTCACTGAAGCTTTCTTT
CDR3: CASSLLLTGVTEAFF
V: TRBV4-3
J: TRBJ1-1
size: many
D: TRBD1

DNA: TGTGCCAGCAGCCAAGGTCGACACTCCTACGAGCAGTACTTC
CDR3: CASSQGRHSYEQYF
V: TRBV3-1
J: TRBJ2-7
size: many
D: .

DNA: TGCAGTGCGTCCCATCGTCGGGGTGTCAACATTCAGTACTTC
CDR3: CSASHRRGVNIQYF
V: TRBV20-1
J: TRBJ2-4
size: many
D: .

DNA: TGTGCTAGCAGCTTAGTGGGTCACACGGGAGAGACCCAGTACTTC
CDR3: CASSLVGHTGETQYF
V: TRBV7-7
J: TRBJ2-5
size: many
D: .